This TCR beta chain was identified in a study of T cells in Graves' hyperthyroidism and ophthalmopathy. Study-level background: Specimen type is peripheral blood, collected at initial diagnosis prior to any treatment. Study observations and caveats: In simple terms, a model built on 13 V-J features told ophthalmopathy apart from stable hyperthyroidism. Ophthalmopathy onset followed model prediction by a median approximately 5.9 months. Blood also showed most of the thyroid clonotypes that were expanded above 0.001.

V lost 5 bases and J lost 3; bases outside the gene matches: 3. This CDR3 contains 12 residues. Germline loops: CDR1 GTSNPN, CDR2 SVGIG (reference sequence). This clonotype was picked up many times. The antigen is unknown. RNA transcripts yielded amplified TCR beta CDR3 regions. HTBI primers drove first-round RT-PCR of the TCR CDR3. From the multiplex PCR reads, TCRdb called clonotypes with MiXCR, one entry per CDR3 protein. The sample lists under 400,000 distinct CDR3 sequences, about 20% occurring once. Sequenced material: blood. The rearrangement links TRBV30 to TRBJ1-2, with 7 nucleotides matching TRBD1. This TCR was sampled from a woman in her fifties or sixties with Graves' hyperthyroidism. CDR3 coding DNA: TGTGCCTGGGGACAGGCCTACTATGGCTACACCTTC. As protein: CAWGQAYYGYTF.